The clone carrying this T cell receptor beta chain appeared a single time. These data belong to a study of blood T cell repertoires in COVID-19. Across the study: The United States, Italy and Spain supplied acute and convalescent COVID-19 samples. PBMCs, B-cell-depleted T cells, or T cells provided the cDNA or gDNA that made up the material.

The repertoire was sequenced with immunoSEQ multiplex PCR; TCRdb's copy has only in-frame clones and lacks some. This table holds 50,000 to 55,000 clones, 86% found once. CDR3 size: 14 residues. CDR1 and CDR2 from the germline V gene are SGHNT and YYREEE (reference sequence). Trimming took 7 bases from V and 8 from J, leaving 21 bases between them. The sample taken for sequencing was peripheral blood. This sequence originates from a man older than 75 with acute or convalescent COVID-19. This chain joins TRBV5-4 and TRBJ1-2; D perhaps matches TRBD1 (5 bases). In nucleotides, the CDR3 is TGTGCCAGCTGTCCTAGGGGAGGGGTAGGCGGCTACACCTTC. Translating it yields CASCPRGGVGGYTF.